This T cell receptor (beta chain) was found in a study of blood T cell repertoires in COVID-19. The overall study: In each case, the material was cDNA or gDNA derived from T cells, B-cell-depleted T cells, or PBMCs.

Authors' methods: Estimated nucleated cell counts came from reference gene primer amplification. Profiling relied on immunoSEQ multiplex PCR, and the TCRdb table lists in-frame clones only, not all of them. From that table come the V and J calls and clone size; the DNA was used to work out D and trimming. The sample lists approximately 250,000 clones, roughly 90% occurring once. In Seattle, patients joined the study during active infection and were tracked longitudinally. There are 13 residues in the CDR3. V was pared by 0 bases and J by 6 bases, with 9 bases between. From germline, CDR1 is MGHRA and CDR2 YSYEKL.

The sequencing sample was made of peripheral blood. The receptor comes from a woman in her sixties or seventies with COVID-19, enrolled during active disease. The V gene is TRBV4-1, the J gene TRBJ2-7; D unclear. The CDR3 region has the DNA TGCGCCAGCAGCCAAGATCGACAAGGCGAGCAGTACTTC. Residues: CASSQDRQGEQYF.